These 16 T cell receptor beta chains came from one sample sequenced in a study of CD8+ T cells in alopecia areata. Reverse transcription of extracted RNA yielded cDNA, which provided the sequencing template. Measured with immunoSEQ multiplex PCR; TCRdb has only the in-frame clones, and not every one. The sample has 150,000 to 180,000 clones; 45% to 60% are singletons. This sample comprised CD8+ T cells sorted from blood, obtained at week 0. These receptors were collected from a human donor with alopecia areata.

This clone was counted only a few times. The rearrangement joins TRBV10-2 to TRBJ2-5; D possibly corresponds to TRBD1 (5 bases). The CDR3 runs 14 residues. Looked up from germline, CDR1 is WSHSY and CDR2 is SAAADI. Trimming removed 6 bases from V and 1 base from J, with 12 bases in between. CDR3 bases: TGCGCCAGCAGCTCCAGGACACTCCAAGAGACCCAGTACTTC. As protein: CASSSRTLQETQYF.

This clone was seen a handful of times. The chain uses TRBV29-1 and TRBJ1-2; TRBD1 agrees at 9 bases. Trimming cost V 3 bases and J 4 bases; bases outside gene matches: 3. The CDR3 is 13 amino acids. Germline lookup yields CDR1 SQVTM and CDR2 ANQGSEA. CDR3 nucleotides: TGCAGCGTTGACACAGGGGGCCGCTATGGCTACACCTTC. Amino acid sequence: CSVDTGGRYGYTF.

The chain employs TRBV4-3 and TRBJ2-1; D call uncertain. The CDR3 covers 13 residues. Trimming stripped 0 bases from V and 9 bases from J, with 9 bases between. From germline, CDR1 is LGHNA and CDR2 YSLEER. CDR3 coding DNA: TGCGCCAGCAGCCAAGATCGAAACAGTGAGCAGTTCTTC. Encoded protein: CASSQDRNSEQFF.

This clone was picked up a small number of times. The genes are TRBV15 and TRBJ2-3; 7 bases fit TRBD1. The germline gives CDR1 LNHNV, CDR2 YYDKDF (reference sequence). J gave up 2 bases and V 3 bases, and 5 bases lay outside the gene matches. The CDR3 has 15 residues. CDR3 in amino acids: CATSRRDSSTDTQYF. The CDR3 DNA reads as TGTGCCACCAGCAGGAGGGACAGTTCCACAGATACGCAGTATTTT.

This clone was counted between two and nine times. The chain links TRBV10-3 to TRBJ1-1; a weak D match, TRBD1 (6 bases). Germline V gene sequence: CDR1 ENHRY, CDR2 SYGVKD. V gave up 0 bases and J gave up 0 bases, with 11 bases separating them. The CDR3 runs to 16 residues. Written as DNA, the CDR3 is TGTGCCATCAGTGAGTCGGGGGGCCGAATGAACACTGAAGCTTTCTTT. The encoded protein is CAISESGGRMNTEAFF.

The chain employs TRBV13 and TRBJ1-1; no firm D call. CDR1 is PRHDT, CDR2 FYEKMQ, per germline (reference sequence). This CDR3 region has 13 residues. The V end lost 5 bases, the J end lost 5 bases, and 12 bases lay between the germline ends. The CDR3 protein is CASSRTERTEAFF. CDR3 in DNA: TGTGCCAGCAGCCGAACTGAGAGAACTGAAGCTTTCTTT. The full variable domain, rest sourced from reference TRBV13 and TRBJ1-1, is AAGVIQSPRHLIKEKRETATLKCYPIPRHDTVYWYQQGPGQDPQFLISFYEKMQSDKGSIPDRFSAQQFSDYHSELNMSSLELGDSALYFCASSRTERTEAFFGQGTRLTVV.

The genes are TRBV25-1 and TRBJ2-3; D unclear. The ends were cut back, 5 bases at V and 1 base at J, with 4 bases in the middle. The CDR3 has 12 amino acids. The germline V gene encodes CDR1 MGHDK and CDR2 SYGVNS. CDR3 DNA: TGTGCCAGCAGTTCCCGCACAGATACGCAGTATTTT. It specifies CASSSRTDTQYF.

V and J are TRBV4-3 and TRBJ2-1, with D uncertain. V lost 0 bases and J 5 bases, leaving 11 bases between the germline ends. CDR3 length: 15 amino acids. Per the germline V gene, CDR1 is LGHNA and CDR2 is YSLEER. In DNA form, the CDR3 reads TGCGCCAGCAGCCAAGACTCGTTGACGGACAATGAGCAGTTCTTC. Translation gives CASSQDSLTDNEQFF.

CDR3 amino acids: CASSPDRGNSPLHF. In nucleotides, the CDR3 is TGCGCCAGCAGCCCGGACAGGGGTAATTCACCCCTCCACTTT. The rearrangement joins TRBV5-1 to TRBJ1-6, with 9 bases fitting TRBD1. This CDR3 spans 14 amino acids. V lost 4 bases, J lost 6 bases, and 2 bases stayed unmatched. Per the germline V gene, CDR1 is SGHRS and CDR2 is YFSETQ.

The CDR3 reads CASSPGGHTQYF. The CDR3 DNA is TGTGCCAGCAGCCCGGGAGGGCATACGCAGTATTTT. The chain couples TRBV14 to TRBJ2-3; 8 bases line up with TRBD2. The CDR3 extends over 12 amino acids. Germline V lookup: CDR1 SGHDN, CDR2 FVKESK. The J segment lost 7 bases and the V segment lost 4 bases, leaving 1 base of the junction unmatched.

The rearrangement uses TRBV7-2 and TRBJ1-5; possible D gene TRBD1, 6 bases. V lost 7 bases and J 7 bases, leaving 14 bases between the germline ends. The CDR3 loop spans 13 amino acids. Per the germline V gene, CDR1 is SGHTA and CDR2 is FQGNSA. CDR3 sequence (DNA): TGTGCCAGCAACCAGGGGCAGGGCCAGCCCCAGCATTTT. It translates to CASNQGQGQPQHF.

A few counts support this clone. The chain carries TRBV29-1 and TRBJ2-4, with D hard to call. The CDR3 covers 13 residues. In germline, CDR1 is SQVTM, CDR2 ANQGSEA. Deletions cut 0 bases from V and 9 bases from J, with 12 bases between. The CDR3, as DNA: TGCAGCGTTGAAGACCCCGACGAAATCATTCAGTACTTC. Its translation: CSVEDPDEIIQYF. Full variable domain (remainder filled in from reference TRBV29-1 and TRBJ2-4): SAVISQKPSRDICQRGTSLTIQCQVDSQVTMMFWYRQQPGQSLTLIATANQGSEATYESGFVIDKFPISRPNLTFSTLTVSNMSPEDSSIYLCSVEDPDEIIQYFGAGTRLSVL.

The gene calls are TRBV30 and TRBJ2-1, with 7 bases identical to TRBD1. The germline V gene encodes CDR1 GTSNPN and CDR2 SVGIG (reference sequence). Trimming took 2 bases from V and 6 from J; bases not matched to a gene: 4. The CDR3 is 13 amino acids. The CDR3 DNA follows: TGTGCCTGGAGTACGGGGACAGCCAATGAGCAGTTCTTC. It codes for CAWSTGTANEQFF.

For this clone: In the same sample, other DNA sequences code for this CDR3. V is TRBV29-1 and J is TRBJ2-7; 8 positions agree with TRBD1. Germline CDR1 SQVTM, CDR2 ANQGSEA. The J segment lost 1 base and the V segment lost 4 bases, leaving 6 bases of the junction unmatched. The CDR3 totals 14 residues. Here the CDR3 reads CSVVGGQGSYEQYF. The CDR3 region has the DNA TGCAGCGTTGTCGGCGGACAGGGTTCCTACGAGCAGTACTTC.

This clone was seen a handful of times. V usage is TRBV13 and J usage is TRBJ1-1; D is unclear. CDR3 length equals 13 residues. Between the trimmed V and J ends, which lost 8 bases and 1 base, there was a span of 11 bases. Germline CDR1 PRHDT, CDR2 FYEKMQ (reference sequence). The CDR3 sequence: CASQEARNTEAFF. The CDR3 DNA reads TGTGCCAGCCAGGAGGCCCGGAACACTGAAGCTTTCTTT. Looking up the rest from reference TRBV13 and TRBJ1-1 gives the full variable domain: AAGVIQSPRHLIKEKRETATLKCYPIPRHDTVYWYQQGPGQDPQFLISFYEKMQSDKGSIPDRFSAQQFSDYHSELNMSSLELGDSALYFCASQEARNTEAFFGQGTRLTVV.

The sample holds a few counts of this clone. V usage is TRBV14 and J usage is TRBJ2-5; 7 bases are a match to TRBD2. CDR1 is SGHDN, CDR2 FVKESK, per germline. V dropped 2 bases and J dropped 1; count of bases not matched to a gene: 7. CDR3 length: 16 residues. The CDR3 protein is CASSQRTRSRQETQYF. CDR3 in DNA: TGTGCCAGCAGCCAACGGACTAGAAGTCGCCAAGAGACCCAGTACTTC.